The T cell receptor (beta chain) under discussion was sequenced for a study of T cells in Graves' hyperthyroidism and ophthalmopathy. Whole-study results and caveats: Stable hyperthyroidism was separated from ophthalmopathy by a model based on 13 V-J features.

A word on this clonotype: Its antigen is not identified.

Researchers amplified the TCR beta CDR3 regions from RNA transcripts. The HTBI primer set served for first-round RT-PCR of the TCR CDR3. From the multiplex PCR reads, TCRdb called clonotypes with MiXCR, one entry per CDR3 protein. The sample gives about 640,000 distinct CDR3 sequences, about a fifth of which show up once; 34% is in the top ten. It was uncontrolled infection, other autoimmune disease, pregnancy or lactation that excluded patients. Germline V gene sequence: CDR1 MGHRA, CDR2 YSYEKL. J was trimmed by 3 bases and V by 5 bases; bases with no gene match: 9. The length of the CDR3 is 15 residues.

This sequence originates from a man aged 25-45 years with Graves' ophthalmopathy. The sample consisted of blood. The V gene is TRBV4-1, the J gene TRBJ1-2; TRBD1 agrees at 7 bases. The CDR3 coding sequence is TGCGCCAGCAGCACATTTACCGGGACAGACTATGGCTACACCTTC. It codes for CASSTFTGTDYGYTF.